This is a list of T cell receptor beta chains from one sample in a study of patients and donors after allogeneic stem cell transplantation. TCRdb passed the RT-PCR reads through MiXCR, listing each CDR3 protein once. The repertoire has 400,000 to 500,000 distinct CDR3 sequences, 16% of them found once; the top ten carry roughly 7.2%. Sequenced input: blood, either unsorted or a sorted T cell fraction (not recorded which). Every receptor here comes from a human donor who was either an allogeneic HSCT recipient or a stem cell or donor lymphocyte infusion donor (not recorded which). It is not recorded whose cells these are; they may come from a transplant donor. Both conserved end residues are part of each CDR3. The order of the fields is V gene, J gene, D gene, CDR3 protein. A D gene is named only where the DNA matches it firmly.

TRBV10-3,TRBJ1-2,-,CAISRQEMDYGYTF
TRBV4-2,TRBJ1-5,-,CASSQDMTGHNQPQHF
TRBV6-1,TRBJ2-4,-,CASIPGAGIMDKNIQYF
TRBV25-1,TRBJ2-1,TRBD2,CASSVTSGRAGEQFF
TRBV29-1,TRBJ2-5,-,CSVASYEAPMAQYF
TRBV12-3/TRBV12-4,TRBJ1-5,-,CASSFRLDQPQHF
TRBV7-2,TRBJ1-2,-,CASSLEGTNYGYTF
TRBV12-3/TRBV12-4,TRBJ1-6,TRBD1,CASSLIGGAYNSPLHF
TRBV7-3,TRBJ2-7,TRBD1,CASSSTGAVHEQYF
TRBV14,TRBJ1-2,TRBD1,CASSQGGTGKWGGYTF
TRBV5-1,TRBJ2-2,-,CASSLAKGGGSNTGELFF
TRBV4-3,TRBJ1-2,-,CASSQVGGEGYTF
TRBV2,TRBJ2-3,TRBD1,CASFGTGWRDTQYF
TRBV30,TRBJ1-2,-,CAWSSQGRLFPNYGYTF
TRBV27,TRBJ1-4,TRBD1,CASSPRQGTIGKLFF
TRBV20-1,TRBJ2-5,TRBD2,CSATPLAGGGETQYF
TRBV4-3,TRBJ2-3,-,CASSQDISSGDTDTQYF
TRBV5-1,TRBJ2-4,-,CASSLEDSGAKNIQYF
TRBV12-3/TRBV12-4,TRBJ1-1,-,CASSPVGDTEAFF
TRBV9,TRBJ2-2,-,CASSVIELGAGELFF
TRBV20-1,TRBJ2-3,-,CSARKPGGTDTQYF
TRBV10-3,TRBJ2-1,-,CAISEGPQGKVAAEQFF
TRBV29-1,TRBJ2-3,TRBD2,CSVEDSGGVGFADTQYF
TRBV5-4,TRBJ2-1,TRBD2,CASNRAGEVYEQFF
TRBV9,TRBJ1-1,-,CASRVRGLNTEAFF
TRBV7-2,TRBJ2-7,-,CASSLARRYEQYF
TRBV5-5,TRBJ2-1,TRBD2,CASSLYLAGYNEQFF
TRBV5-1,TRBJ2-1,-,CASARGGTTNNEQFF
TRBV18,TRBJ2-1,-,CASSPYRVGEQFF
TRBV20-1,TRBJ1-1,-,CSALETQDPEAFF
TRBV29-1,TRBJ2-7,TRBD2,CSVDSGKGDNEQYF
TRBV5-5,TRBJ2-1,-,CASSFLGSSGYSNEQFF
TRBV11-2,TRBJ1-2,TRBD1,CASSLGGTGDDYGYTF
TRBV9,TRBJ1-2,TRBD1,CASSVSDRADSYGYTF
TRBV4-1,TRBJ2-1,-,CASSPEPGLGPLNEQFF
TRBV25-1,TRBJ1-2,-,CASSPSGVYGYTF
TRBV7-3,TRBJ2-2,-,CASSREPVNTGELFF
TRBV11-1,TRBJ2-1,TRBD2,CASSLGTSGINEQFF
TRBV10-3,TRBJ1-2,-,CAIKSRANYGYTF
TRBV20-1,TRBJ1-1,-,CSAPREGGNTEAFF
TRBV18,TRBJ2-6,TRBD1,CASSPKGTGTGANVLTF
TRBV11-3,TRBJ1-1,TRBD1,CASSLTGGMNTEAFF
TRBV14,TRBJ2-1,TRBD2,CASSHRSGGAGEQFF
TRBV6-1,TRBJ2-2,-,CASRRDIGTGELFF
TRBV3-1,TRBJ2-3,TRBD2,CASSQAGGGTDTQYF
TRBV25-1,TRBJ1-3,-,CASSEYYQGTSGNTIYF
TRBV27,TRBJ1-5,-,CGSGPFRQPQHF
TRBV20-1,TRBJ1-2,-,CSARDRRADYLSGYTF
TRBV12-3/TRBV12-4,TRBJ1-4,-,CASSLTATNEKLFF
TRBV7-6,TRBJ2-1,TRBD2,CASSLGVLGLAGGSFYNEQFF
TRBV5-1,TRBJ2-7,-,CASKDTNYEQYF
TRBV6-1,TRBJ2-3,TRBD1,CASRMTGAEDTQYF
TRBV4-2,TRBJ2-2,-,CASSHTSRDRGTGELFF
TRBV7-2,TRBJ1-1,-,CASSPLEGEGNTEAFF
TRBV19,TRBJ2-1,-,CASTQSPRGNLDNEQFF
TRBV12-3/TRBV12-4,TRBJ1-2,-,CASSGEENANYGYTF
TRBV20-1,TRBJ2-1,-,CSARVRTQGGEQFF
TRBV6-1,TRBJ2-7,-,CASSRTGDLDEQYF